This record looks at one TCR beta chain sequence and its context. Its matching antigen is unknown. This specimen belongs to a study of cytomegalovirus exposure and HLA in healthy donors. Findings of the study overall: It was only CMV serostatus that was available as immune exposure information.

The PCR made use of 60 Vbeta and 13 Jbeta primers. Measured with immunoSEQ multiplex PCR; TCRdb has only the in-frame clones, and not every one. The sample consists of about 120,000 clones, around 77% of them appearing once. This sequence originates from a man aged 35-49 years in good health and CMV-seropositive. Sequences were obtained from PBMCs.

The chain's CDR3 is CASSPMQGARTEAFF. CDR3 coding DNA: TGTGCCAGCAGCCCAATGCAGGGGGCGCGCACTGAAGCTTTCTTT. The chain has TRBV5-4 and TRBJ1-1; 8 bases are a match to TRBD1. V lost 4 bases to trimming and J lost 4 bases; unmatched junction nucleotides: 9. The germline V gene encodes CDR1 SGHNT and CDR2 YYREEE (reference sequence). The CDR3 length is 15 residues.